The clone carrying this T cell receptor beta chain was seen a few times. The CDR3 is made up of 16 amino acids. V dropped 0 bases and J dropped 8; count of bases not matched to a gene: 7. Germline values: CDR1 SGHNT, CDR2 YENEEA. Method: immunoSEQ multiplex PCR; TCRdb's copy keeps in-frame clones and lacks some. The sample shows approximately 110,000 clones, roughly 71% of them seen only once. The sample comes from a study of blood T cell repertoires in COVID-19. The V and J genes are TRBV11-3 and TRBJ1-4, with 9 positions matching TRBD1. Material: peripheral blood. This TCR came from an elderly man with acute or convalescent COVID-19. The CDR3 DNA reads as TGTGCCAGCAGCTTAGAAACCGACAGGGGGGAGGAAAAACTGTTTTTT. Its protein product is CASSLETDRGEEKLFF. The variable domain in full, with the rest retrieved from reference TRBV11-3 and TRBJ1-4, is EAGVVQSPRYKIIEKKQPVAFWCNPISGHNTLYWYLQNLGQGPELLIRYENEEAVDDSQLPKDRFSAERLKGVDSTLKIQPAELGDSAVYLCASSLETDRGEEKLFFGSGTQLSVL.